This is a list of T cell receptor beta chains from one sample in a study of T-cell reconstitution after alpha-beta-depleted transplantation in children. TCRdb ran MiXCR on the PCR reads and lists one entry per CDR3 protein. The data show fewer than 1 million distinct CDR3 sequences, with around 17% seen just once and about 5% held by the top ten. The sample here was PBMCs, mostly from graft donor cells, taken 360 days after TCRalphabeta/CD19-depleted stem cell transplant. These receptors originate from a male patient aged 10 to 17 who had a stem cell transplant for acute lymphoblastic leukemia, so the T cells may come from the graft donor. Each CDR3 is given with its conserved first and last residue. A D gene is named only where the DNA matches it firmly. Clone size is stated in some rows and not others, as once, few, many or a class when expanded.

>-|TRBJ1-2|TRBV7-3|TRBD1
CASSLKGRDRAFGYTF
TGTGCCAGCAGCTTAAAAGGCCGGGACAGGGCATTCGGCTACACCTTC
>-|TRBJ2-5|TRBV11-2|TRBD2
CASSARLAGSGETQYF
TGTGCCAGCAGCGCTAGACTAGCGGGGTCCGGAGAGACCCAGTACTTC
>few|TRBJ1-1|TRBV18|-
CASSPTLVSGNTEAFF
TGTGCCAGCTCACCAACTCTGGTCTCCGGGAACACTGAAGCTTTCTTT
>few|TRBJ2-7|TRBV6-1|-
CASKRAGAYEQYF
TGTGCCAGCAAGCGGGCAGGGGCCTACGAGCAGTACTTC
>-|TRBJ2-5|TRBV7-3|-
CASSLNRVTSTETQYF
TGTGCCAGCAGCTTAAATAGAGTCACTAGCACAGAGACCCAGTACTTC
>few|TRBJ2-2|TRBV5-1|-
CASSPMATSRTGELFF
TGCGCCAGCAGCCCCATGGCCACTAGCCGGACCGGGGAGCTGTTTTTT
>-|TRBJ1-2|TRBV7-9|TRBD1
CASSFISQGANGYTF
TGTGCCAGCAGCTTTATCTCTCAGGGGGCGAATGGCTACACCTTC
>few|TRBJ2-7|TRBV5-1|TRBD2
CASSRGSGRYSSSYEQYF
TGCGCCAGCAGTAGAGGTAGCGGGAGGTATAGTAGCTCCTACGAGCAGTACTTC
>many|TRBJ2-1|TRBV29-1|TRBD1
CSVRDRGSYNEQFF
TGCAGCGTCCGGGACAGGGGGTCCTACAATGAGCAGTTCTTC
>few|TRBJ2-7|TRBV28|TRBD1
CASSFGGDRNSYEQYF
TGTGCCAGCAGTTTCGGAGGGGACAGGAACTCCTACGAGCAGTACTTC
>-|TRBJ2-7|TRBV18|TRBD1
CASSPQGQGPHEQYF
TGTGCCAGCTCACCTCAGGGACAGGGACCCCACGAGCAGTACTTC
>few|TRBJ2-1|TRBV9|-
CASSVGDSYHNEQFF
TGTGCCAGCAGCGTAGGGGACTCTTATCACAATGAGCAGTTCTTC
>-|TRBJ2-3|TRBV12-3/TRBV12-4|-
CASSPMQQSTDTQYF
TGTGCCAGCAGTCCTATGCAACAGAGCACAGATACGCAGTATTTT
>-|TRBJ2-7|TRBV5-1|TRBD1
CASSSGFRDRAPYEQYF
TGCGCCAGCAGCTCGGGGTTTCGGGACAGGGCCCCCTACGAGCAGTACTTC
>many|TRBJ2-2|TRBV29-1|-
CSYSNTGELFF
TGCAGCTATAGCAACACCGGGGAGCTGTTTTTT
>few|TRBJ2-7|TRBV5-1|TRBD1
CASSYRDSLSGEQYF
TGCGCCAGCAGCTACCGGGACAGCCTTTCGGGGGAGCAGTACTTC
>few|TRBJ2-7|TRBV27|TRBD1
CASSLWTGAYEQYF
TGTGCCAGCAGTTTGTGGACAGGGGCCTACGAGCAGTACTTC
>-|TRBJ2-4|TRBV5-1|-
CASSPGTQGNIQYF
TGCGCCAGCAGCCCTGGGACACAAGGGAACATTCAGTACTTC
>few|TRBJ1-3|TRBV6-6|-
CASSFVGNTIYF
TGTGCCAGCAGCTTCGTTGGAAACACCATATATTTT
>few|TRBJ2-7|TRBV5-6|TRBD2
CASSAPPGLAYEQYF
TGTGCCAGCAGCGCGCCCCCGGGACTAGCCTACGAGCAGTACTTC
>-|TRBJ2-3|TRBV5-1|TRBD1
CASSFGTGGIDTQYF
TGCGCCAGCAGCTTTGGGACAGGGGGAATAGATACGCAGTATTTT
>many|TRBJ2-7|TRBV21-1|-
CASSKEKREDSYEQYF
TGTGCCAGCAGCAAAGAAAAGCGGGAGGACTCCTACGAGCAGTACTTC
>many|TRBJ1-5|TRBV30|-
CAWSVVQGYQPQHF
TGTGCCTGGAGTGTAGTCCAGGGGTATCAGCCCCAGCATTTT
>-|TRBJ2-7|TRBV13|-
CASSLGSGTPPEQYF
TGTGCCAGCAGCTTAGGGTCCGGGACACCGCCCGAGCAGTACTTC
>many|TRBJ1-1|TRBV19|-
CASSIVGGSAEAFF
TGTGCCAGTAGTATAGTAGGAGGGAGCGCTGAAGCTTTCTTT
>few|TRBJ1-3|TRBV10-1|-
CASSASGFSSGNTIYF
TGCGCCAGCAGTGCCTCGGGTTTCAGCTCTGGAAACACCATATATTTT
>many|TRBJ2-5|TRBV12-3/TRBV12-4|-
CASSLGGAVQETQYF
TGTGCCAGCAGTTTAGGCGGGGCGGTCCAAGAGACCCAGTACTTC
>many|TRBJ2-7|TRBV29-1|-
CSVSGRFSYEQYF
TGCAGCGTTTCGGGCAGATTCTCCTACGAGCAGTACTTC
>few|TRBJ2-7|TRBV4-1|-
CASSQSGPLSEQYF
TGCGCCAGCAGCCAATCAGGGCCCCTGAGCGAGCAGTACTTC
>-|TRBJ1-4|TRBV6-4|-
CASSEEPAGSNEKLFF
TGTGCCAGCAGTGAAGAGCCGGCAGGGAGCAATGAAAAACTGTTTTTT
>-|TRBJ1-4|TRBV7-8|-
CASSLNRVTNEKLFF
TGTGCCAGCAGCCTAAACAGGGTGACTAATGAAAAACTGTTTTTT
>few|TRBJ2-1|TRBV2|-
CASVWDIEQFF
TGTGCCAGCGTATGGGATATTGAGCAGTTCTTC
>-|TRBJ2-7|TRBV7-3|TRBD1
CASSSGTGDAYEQYF
TGTGCCAGCAGCTCGGGGACAGGGGATGCCTACGAGCAGTACTTC
>many|TRBJ2-1|TRBV9|TRBD2
CASSTSGTAYEQFF
TGTGCCAGCTCGACTAGCGGGACTGCTTATGAGCAGTTCTTC
>few|TRBJ2-7|TRBV11-1|-
CASSFRRSSIEQYF
TGTGCCAGCAGCTTCCGTAGAAGCTCTATCGAGCAGTACTTC
>few|TRBJ2-3|TRBV30|-
CAWSREVNTQYF
TGTGCCTGGAGTCGAGAGGTGAATACGCAGTATTTT
>-|TRBJ2-2|TRBV7-8|-
CASSLEGFGELFF
TGTGCCAGCAGCTTAGAGGGGTTCGGGGAGCTGTTTTTT
>-|TRBJ2-4|TRBV12-3/TRBV12-4|TRBD1
CASSRELTGGNIQYF
TGTGCCAGCAGTCGGGAACTGACAGGGGGAAACATTCAGTACTTC
>many|TRBJ2-3|TRBV5-1|TRBD2
CASSLYSGRTTDTQYF
TGCGCCAGCAGCCTATATAGCGGGAGAACGACAGATACGCAGTATTTT
>-|TRBJ2-7|TRBV5-1|TRBD2
CASSYGLVRRHEQYF
TGCGCCAGCAGCTATGGACTAGTCCGGAGGCACGAGCAGTACTTC
>few|TRBJ1-2|TRBV6-5|-
CASSYSRAGLPSNYGYTF
TGTGCCAGCAGTTACTCGAGGGCAGGACTCCCCTCCAACTATGGCTACACCTTC
>-|TRBJ1-4|TRBV6-1|-
CASSEAWIRGATNEKLFF
TGTGCCAGCAGTGAAGCTTGGATCAGGGGTGCAACTAATGAAAAACTGTTTTTT
>once|TRBJ2-1|TRBV13|TRBD2
CASSSPAGGAYNEQFF
TGTGCCAGCAGTTCCCCGGCGGGAGGCGCCTACAATGAGCAGTTCTTC
>-|TRBJ2-5|TRBV7-7|TRBD2
CASSLESLAGETQYF
TGTGCCAGCAGCTTAGAGTCGCTAGCGGGAGAGACCCAGTACTTC
>-|TRBJ2-1|TRBV7-3|-
CASSTQTSYNEQFF
TGTGCCAGCAGCACCCAGACTAGCTACAATGAGCAGTTCTTC
>-|TRBJ2-7|TRBV12-3/TRBV12-4|TRBD2
CASSGTSGIYSLTSYEQYF
TGTGCCAGCAGTGGTACTAGCGGGATTTACTCCTTAACCTCCTACGAGCAGTACTTC
>few|TRBJ2-1|TRBV12-3/TRBV12-4|TRBD2
CASSKLAGALDEQFF
TGTGCCAGCAGCAAACTAGCGGGAGCCCTGGATGAGCAGTTCTTC
>-|TRBJ2-3|TRBV29-1|-
CSVGPLGTDTQYF
TGCAGCGTTGGACCACTTGGGACAGATACGCAGTATTTT
>many|TRBJ2-7|TRBV2|-
CASSGAALYEQYF
TGTGCCAGCAGTGGGGCGGCCCTCTACGAGCAGTACTTC
>-|TRBJ1-1|TRBV5-1|TRBD1
CASSRGGHMNTEAFF
TGCGCCAGCAGCCGAGGGGGCCACATGAACACTGAAGCTTTCTTT
>-|TRBJ1-2|TRBV7-6|-
CASSPRTPGAGGYTF
TGTGCCAGCAGCCCACGGACCCCAGGGGCGGGCGGCTACACCTTC
>many|TRBJ2-1|TRBV7-9|TRBD2
CASSFLLAGGGNEQFF
TGTGCCAGCAGCTTCCTACTAGCGGGAGGGGGCAATGAGCAGTTCTTC
>few|TRBJ1-1|TRBV6-5|TRBD1
CASSYLGTGGTEAFF
TGTGCCAGCAGTTACCTCGGGACAGGCGGTACTGAAGCTTTCTTT
>few|TRBJ2-7|TRBV24-1|-
CATSDSHFDSGYSYEQYF
TGTGCCACCAGTGATTCCCACTTTGACAGCGGGTACTCCTACGAGCAGTACTTC
>many|TRBJ2-1|TRBV29-1|-
CSVEGGVLGYNEQFF
TGCAGCGTGGAGGGGGGAGTTTTGGGGTACAATGAGCAGTTCTTC
>many|TRBJ1-1|TRBV21-1|-
CASHSGQPNTEAFF
TGTGCCAGCCATTCGGGACAGCCGAACACTGAAGCTTTCTTT
>-|TRBJ2-7|TRBV29-1|TRBD2
CSVSAGSSYEQYF
TGCAGCGTTTCAGCGGGGAGCTCCTACGAGCAGTACTTC
>few|TRBJ2-1|TRBV7-2|TRBD1
CASSSQGQISYNEQFF
TGTGCCAGCAGCTCCCAGGGACAGATTTCCTACAATGAGCAGTTCTTC
>-|TRBJ2-7|TRBV5-6|-
CASSLVGTSEQYF
TGTGCCAGCAGCTTGGTAGGGACCTCCGAGCAGTACTTC